The 5 T cell receptor beta chains below all came from one sample that was sequenced in a study of T-cell memory formation after mild COVID-19. In TCRdb, the 5' RACE reads were re-called with MiXCR into one record per CDR3 protein. The sample has approximately 210,000 distinct CDR3 sequences, about 16% seen once. Sequenced: PBMCs or a T cell subset sorted from them (not recorded which). Receptors originate from an adult woman who had mild COVID-19 (a few samples of this study predate the infection). Cell type and time point are not known.

This clonotype was counted a few times. The V call is TRBV5-1, the J call TRBJ2-5; TRBD2 matches at 11 bases. V dropped 4 bases and J dropped 4; count of bases not matched to a gene: 6. The CDR3 has 15 residues. The germline gives CDR1 SGHRS, CDR2 YFSETQ. CDR3: CASSVGTSGLETQYF. The CDR3 coding sequence is TGCGCCAGCAGCGTAGGGACTAGCGGTTTAGAGACCCAGTACTTC.

The J gene is TRBJ1-5, the V gene TRBV11-2; no firm D call. This CDR3 contains 12 residues. Germline CDR1 is SGHAT and CDR2 is FQNNGV. Trimming left V 4 bases short and J 4 bases short, with 5 bases between. The CDR3 nucleotides read TGTGCCAGCAGCTCAGAAAATCAGCCCCAGCATTTT. Protein: CASSSENQPQHF.

The CDR3 coding sequence is TGCGCCAGCAGCCCCCGGGCCCTCTATGGCTACACCTTC. It translates to CASSPRALYGYTF. The J gene is TRBJ1-2, the V gene TRBV4-1; D remains unclear. The germline V gene has CDR1 MGHRA and CDR2 YSYEKL. This CDR3 is 13 amino acids long. Deletions cut 4 bases from V and 4 bases from J, with 10 bases between.

The V and J genes are TRBV5-1 and TRBJ2-3; the D gene is possibly TRBD2 (6 bases). Trimming removed 7 bases at V and 0 bases at J, with 12 bases between. This CDR3 spans 14 amino acids. Looked up from germline, CDR1 is SGHRS and CDR2 is YFSETQ. The CDR3 coding sequence is TGCGCCAGCGAGGGCGGGGCTAGCACAGATACGCAGTATTTT. This codes for CASEGGASTDTQYF.

V gene TRBV20-1 combines with J gene TRBJ2-1; TRBD2 agrees at 11 bases. From germline, CDR1 is DFQATT and CDR2 SNEGSKA (reference sequence). The CDR3 totals 15 residues. Trimming cost V 3 bases and J 8 bases; bases outside gene matches: 9. The CDR3 sequence is CSARALAGGGDEQFF. CDR3 coding DNA: TGCAGTGCTAGGGCCTTAGCGGGAGGGGGCGATGAGCAGTTCTTC.